The present T cell receptor (beta chain) was sequenced within a study of control samples from healthy donors and cancer patients. V dropped 4 bases and J dropped 2 bases, with 6 bases sitting between them. The CDR3 is 12 residues long. Germline V gives CDR1 MGHRA, CDR2 YSYEKL. Only in-frame clones appear in the TCRdb table, and some are missing; sequencing was by immunoSEQ multiplex PCR. The sample comprises 50,000 or so clones, 93% of which are singletons, and about 25% rests with the top ten. The rearrangement links TRBV4-1 to TRBJ2-7; unclear D gene. Input material: PBMCs. This clonotype originated in a woman aged 45-59 years with head and neck cancer. The CDR3 DNA reads TGCGCCAGCAGCCTCTTTACCTACGAGCAGTACTTC. As protein: CASSLFTYEQYF.